This TCR beta chain originates from a study of beta chain features in type 1 diabetes. Study at large: Examination covered around 110 million sorted cells spanning all samples.

V gave up 7 bases and J gave up 4 bases; unmatched junction bases: 5. The V gene's germline CDR1 is LNHDA and CDR2 SQIVND (reference sequence). This CDR3 contains 13 residues. Every participating donor gave one draw, a heparinised blood sample averaging about 120 mL. Concerning this clone itself: Antigen: not known.

Broader study findings: The VDJ junctions of type 1 diabetes patients carried fewer insertions and more deletions. PCR might favor shorter templates, equally in patients and controls. Shortening of TCRB CDR3s, moderate but significant, appeared in all four CD4+ subsets of Type 1 diabetes patients.

Reverse transcribing all isolated RNA meant expressed TCRB transcripts were sequenced. Measured with immunoSEQ multiplex PCR; TCRdb has only the in-frame clones, and not every one. This table has 280,000 or so clones, around 16% appearing once. The sample comprised naive CD4+ T cells from blood. The clonotype was recovered from a man aged 18 to 30 with type 1 diabetes. The V gene is TRBV19, the J gene TRBJ1-2, with TRBD1 matching 8 bases. The DNA of the CDR3 is TGTGCCAGTATGGGACAGGCGCCCTATGGCTACACCTTC. It codes for CASMGQAPYGYTF. Drawing the rest from reference TRBV19 and TRBJ1-2, the complete variable domain is DGGITQSPKYLFRKEGQNVTLSCEQNLNHDAMYWYRQDPGQGLRLIYYSQIVNDFQKGDIAEGYSVSREKKESFPLTVTSAQKNPTAFYLCASMGQAPYGYTFGSGTRLTVV.